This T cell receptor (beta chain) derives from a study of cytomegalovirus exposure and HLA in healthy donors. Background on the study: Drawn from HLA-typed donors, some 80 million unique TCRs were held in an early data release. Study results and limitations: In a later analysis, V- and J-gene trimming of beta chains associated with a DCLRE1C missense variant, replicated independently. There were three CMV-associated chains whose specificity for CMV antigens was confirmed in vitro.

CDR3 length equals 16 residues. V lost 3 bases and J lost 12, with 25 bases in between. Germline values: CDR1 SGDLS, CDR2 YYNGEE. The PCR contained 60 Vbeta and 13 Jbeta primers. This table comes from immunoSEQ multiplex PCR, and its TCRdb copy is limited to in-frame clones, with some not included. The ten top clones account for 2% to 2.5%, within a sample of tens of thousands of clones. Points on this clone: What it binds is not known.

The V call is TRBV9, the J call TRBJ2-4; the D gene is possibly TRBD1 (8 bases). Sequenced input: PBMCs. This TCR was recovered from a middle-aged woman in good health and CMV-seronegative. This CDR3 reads CASSEGQGGVLASQYF. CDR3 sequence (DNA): TGTGCCAGCAGCGAAGGACAGGGAGGGGTTTTGGCAAGTCAGTACTTC. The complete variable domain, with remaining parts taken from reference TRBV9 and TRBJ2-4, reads DSGVTQTPKHLITATGQRVTLRCSPRSGDLSVYWYQQSLDQGLQFLIQYYNGEERAKGNILERFSAQQFPDLHSELNLSSLELGDSALYFCASSEGQGGVLASQYFGAGTRLSVL.